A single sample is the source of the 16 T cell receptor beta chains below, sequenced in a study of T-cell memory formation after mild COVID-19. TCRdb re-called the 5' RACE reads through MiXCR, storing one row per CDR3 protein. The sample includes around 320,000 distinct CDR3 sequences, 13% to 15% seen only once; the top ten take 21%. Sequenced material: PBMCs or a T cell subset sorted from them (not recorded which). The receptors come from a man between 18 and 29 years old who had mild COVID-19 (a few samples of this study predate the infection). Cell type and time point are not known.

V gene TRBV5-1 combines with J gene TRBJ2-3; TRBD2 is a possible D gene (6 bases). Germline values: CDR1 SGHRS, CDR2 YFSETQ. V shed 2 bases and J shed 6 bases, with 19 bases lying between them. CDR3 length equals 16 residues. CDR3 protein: CASSFLSSAASDTQYF. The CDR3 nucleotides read TGCGCCAGCAGCTTTTTATCTAGCGCCGCCTCGGATACGCAGTATTTT.

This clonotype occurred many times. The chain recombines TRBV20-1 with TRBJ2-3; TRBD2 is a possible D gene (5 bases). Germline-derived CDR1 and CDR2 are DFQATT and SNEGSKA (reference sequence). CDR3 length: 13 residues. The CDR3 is CRTAELFTDTQYF. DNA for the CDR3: TGCAGAACAGCGGAACTTTTCACAGATACGCAGTATTTT.

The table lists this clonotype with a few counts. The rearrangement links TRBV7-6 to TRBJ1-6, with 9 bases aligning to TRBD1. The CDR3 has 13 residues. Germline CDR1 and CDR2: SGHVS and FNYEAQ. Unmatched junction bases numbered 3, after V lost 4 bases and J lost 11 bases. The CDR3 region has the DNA TGTGCCAGCAGCTGGGACAGGGATACACCCCTCCACTTT. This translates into CASSWDRDTPLHF.

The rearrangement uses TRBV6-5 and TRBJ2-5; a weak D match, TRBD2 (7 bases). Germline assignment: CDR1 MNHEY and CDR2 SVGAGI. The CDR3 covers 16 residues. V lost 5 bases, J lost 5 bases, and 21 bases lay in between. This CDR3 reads CASSEGGSVNGETQYF. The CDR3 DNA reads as TGTGCCAGCAGTGAGGGGGGGAGCGTTAATGGGGAGACCCAGTACTTC.

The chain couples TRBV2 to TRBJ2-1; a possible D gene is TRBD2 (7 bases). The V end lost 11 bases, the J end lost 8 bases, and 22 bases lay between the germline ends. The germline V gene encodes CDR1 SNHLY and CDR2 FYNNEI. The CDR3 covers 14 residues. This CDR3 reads CASGRDTPRDEQFF. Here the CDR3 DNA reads TGTGCCTCAGGGAGGGACACGCCCCGGGATGAGCAGTTCTTC.

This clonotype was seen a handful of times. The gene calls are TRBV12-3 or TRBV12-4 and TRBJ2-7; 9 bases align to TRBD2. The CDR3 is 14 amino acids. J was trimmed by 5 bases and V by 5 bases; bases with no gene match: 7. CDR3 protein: CASSPVERGDEQYF. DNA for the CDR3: TGTGCCAGCAGTCCAGTGGAGCGGGGGGACGAGCAGTACTTC.

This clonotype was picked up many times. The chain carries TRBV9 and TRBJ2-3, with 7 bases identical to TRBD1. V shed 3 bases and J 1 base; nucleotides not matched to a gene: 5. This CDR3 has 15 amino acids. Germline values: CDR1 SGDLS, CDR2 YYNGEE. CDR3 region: CASSARQGGTDTQYF. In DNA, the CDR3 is TGTGCCAGCAGCGCCCGACAGGGAGGCACAGATACGCAGTATTTT.

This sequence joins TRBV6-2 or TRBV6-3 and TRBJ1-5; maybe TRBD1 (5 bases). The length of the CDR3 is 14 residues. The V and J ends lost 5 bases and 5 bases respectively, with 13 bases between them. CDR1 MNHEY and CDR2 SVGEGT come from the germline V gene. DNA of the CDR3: TGTGCCAGCAGTCGGTTCGGGGGGGATCAGCCCCAGCATTTT. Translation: CASSRFGGDQPQHF.

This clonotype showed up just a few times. For the CDR3, the DNA is TGTGCCAGCAGCAGCGGGGCCCGGACCTACAATGAGCAGTTCTTC. Protein product: CASSSGARTYNEQFF. This chain uses TRBV11-2 with TRBJ2-1, with 7 nucleotides matching TRBD2. Germline assignment: CDR1 SGHAT and CDR2 FQNNGV. V lost 5 bases and J lost 2; bases outside the gene matches: 6. The CDR3 totals 15 residues.

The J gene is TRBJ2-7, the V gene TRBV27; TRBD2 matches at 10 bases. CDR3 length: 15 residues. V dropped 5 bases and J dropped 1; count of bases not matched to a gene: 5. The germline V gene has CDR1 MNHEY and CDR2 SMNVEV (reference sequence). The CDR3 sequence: CASSPLAGESYEQYV. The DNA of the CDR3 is TGTGCCAGCAGTCCCCTAGCGGGGGAGTCCTACGAGCAGTACGTC.

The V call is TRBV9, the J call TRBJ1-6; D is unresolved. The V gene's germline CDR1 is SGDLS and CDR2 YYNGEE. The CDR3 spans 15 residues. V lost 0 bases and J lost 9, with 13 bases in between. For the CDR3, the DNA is TGTGCCAGCAGCGTAGGAGGATCCGGAACTTCACCCCTCCACTTT. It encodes CASSVGGSGTSPLHF.

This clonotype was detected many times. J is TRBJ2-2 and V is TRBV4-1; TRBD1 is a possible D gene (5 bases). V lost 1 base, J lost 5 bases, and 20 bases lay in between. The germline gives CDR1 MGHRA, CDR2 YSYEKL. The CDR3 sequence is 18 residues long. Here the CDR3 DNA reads TGCGCCAGCAGCCAAGCCTATACGGGTCAGGGTTTGACCGGGGAGCTGTTTTTT. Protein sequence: CASSQAYTGQGLTGELFF.

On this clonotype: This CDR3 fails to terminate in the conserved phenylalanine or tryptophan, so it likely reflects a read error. For the CDR3, the DNA is TGCAGCGTTCCTCCCCTTCAGGGTAGGGAGACCCAGTACCTC. Translating it yields CSVPPLQGRETQYL. This chain connects TRBV29-1 to TRBJ2-5, with a tentative D call TRBD1 (5 bases). The CDR3 has 14 amino acids. CDR1 SQVTM and CDR2 ANQGSEA come from the germline V gene. Trimming took off 5 bases at V and 5 bases at J, with 18 bases between the two ends.

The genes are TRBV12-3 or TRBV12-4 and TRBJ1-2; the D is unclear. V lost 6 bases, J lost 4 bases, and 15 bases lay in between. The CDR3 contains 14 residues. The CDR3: CASRPSVRVYGYTF. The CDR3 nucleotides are TGTGCCAGCAGACCCTCTGTGCGAGTCTATGGCTACACCTTC.

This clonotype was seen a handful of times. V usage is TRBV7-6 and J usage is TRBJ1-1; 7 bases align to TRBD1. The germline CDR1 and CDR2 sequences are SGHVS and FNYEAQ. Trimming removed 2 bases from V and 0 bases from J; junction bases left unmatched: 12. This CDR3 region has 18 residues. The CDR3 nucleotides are TGTGCCAGCAGCTTAAGTTGGACAGGACCGCGAATGAACACTGAAGCTTTCTTT. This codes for CASSLSWTGPRMNTEAFF. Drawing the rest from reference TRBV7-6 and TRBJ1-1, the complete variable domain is GAGVSQSPRYKVTKRGQDVALRCDPISGHVSLYWYRQALGQGPEFLTYFNYEAQQDKSGLPNDRFSAERPEGSISTLTIQRTEQRDSAMYRCASSLSWTGPRMNTEAFFGQGTRLTVV.

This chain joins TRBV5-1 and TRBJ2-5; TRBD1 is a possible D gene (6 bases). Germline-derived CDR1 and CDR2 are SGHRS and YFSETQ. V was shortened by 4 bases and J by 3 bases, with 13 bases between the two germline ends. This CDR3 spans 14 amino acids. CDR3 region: CASSRGQLEETQYF. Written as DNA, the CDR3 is TGCGCCAGCAGCCGAGGACAGTTAGAAGAGACCCAGTACTTC.